The 27 T cell receptor beta chains below were found in one sample sequenced in a study of cytomegalovirus exposure and HLA in healthy donors. PCR primers comprised 60 Vbeta and 13 Jbeta primers. Some clones are missing from TCRdb's copy, which holds only in-frame ones; the method was immunoSEQ multiplex PCR. The data hold fewer than 150,000 clones, with over 65% observed a single time. Sequencing was carried out using PBMCs. These TCRs come from a middle-aged man in good health and CMV-seronegative.

The chain joins TRBV10-3 to TRBJ2-7; 8 bases fit TRBD1. The V and J ends lost 6 bases and 3 bases, in that order; junction bases with no gene match: 7. From germline, CDR1 is ENHRY and CDR2 SYGVKD. CDR3 length equals 14 residues. CDR3 residues: CAIRGQEDLYEQYF. CDR3 bases: TGTGCCATCAGGGGACAGGAAGACCTCTACGAGCAGTACTTC.

This clone was recorded once. The chain employs TRBV28 and TRBJ1-2; 8 nucleotides align to TRBD1. CDR1 and CDR2 from the germline V gene are MDHEN and SYDVKM. The CDR3 runs 17 residues. V shed 3 bases, J shed 0 bases, and the junction held 9 bases outside the gene matches. In DNA, the CDR3 is TGTGCCAGCAGTTTCCGTCCGGGACAGGAGGCTAACTATGGCTACACCTTC. Protein product: CASSFRPGQEANYGYTF.

J is TRBJ2-7 and V is TRBV28, with 12 bases identical to TRBD2. The germline gives CDR1 MDHEN, CDR2 SYDVKM. The length of the CDR3 is 16 residues. Trimming at V came to 0 bases and at J to 4 bases, leaving 4 bases not matched to a gene. CDR3 sequence reads: CASSLWTSGSRYEQYF. CDR3 coding DNA: TGTGCCAGCAGTTTATGGACTAGCGGGAGTAGATACGAGCAGTACTTC. Combining the CDR3 with reference TRBV28 and TRBJ2-7 gives the whole variable domain DVKVTQSSRYLVKRTGEKVFLECVQDMDHENMFWYRQDPGLGLRLIYFSYDVKMKEKGDIPEGYSVSREKKERFSLILESASTNQTSMYLCASSLWTSGSRYEQYFGPGTRLTVT.

The chain uses TRBV5-1 and TRBJ1-5; a weak D match, TRBD1 (6 bases). The CDR3 has 16 amino acids. V dropped 0 bases and J dropped 1 base, with 11 bases sitting between them. Germline CDR1 SGHRS, CDR2 YFSETQ. CDR3 region: CASSLGGGASNQPQHF. The DNA of the CDR3 is TGCGCCAGCAGCTTGGGCGGGGGGGCGAGCAATCAGCCCCAGCATTTT.

This clone occurred many times. The genes are TRBV4-1 and TRBJ2-7; a weak D match, TRBD2 (5 bases). The germline CDR1 and CDR2 sequences are MGHRA and YSYEKL. The CDR3 loop spans 15 amino acids. V was pared by 1 base and J by 0 bases, with 10 bases between. The CDR3 spells CASSQGTGISYEQYF. CDR3 DNA: TGCGCCAGCAGCCAAGGAACGGGGATCTCCTACGAGCAGTACTTC.

This clone was counted between two and nine times. The chain joins TRBV9 to TRBJ2-7, with 9 bases aligning to TRBD1. The CDR3 extends over 15 amino acids. Germline CDR1 is SGDLS and CDR2 is YYNGEE. Losses at the gene ends were 0 bases for V and 7 bases for J; bases not matched to a gene: 8. In DNA, the CDR3 is TGTGCCAGCAGCGTAGGGACAGGGGTCTATTGGGAGCAGTACTTC. It is translated as CASSVGTGVYWEQYF. The full variable domain, with the rest looked up from reference TRBV9 and TRBJ2-7, is DSGVTQTPKHLITATGQRVTLRCSPRSGDLSVYWYQQSLDQGLQFLIQYYNGEERAKGNILERFSAQQFPDLHSELNLSSLELGDSALYFCASSVGTGVYWEQYFGPGTRLTVT.

This clone was seen just once. V usage is TRBV30 and J usage is TRBJ1-1, with unresolved D. V was cut by 2 bases and J by 0 bases, with 7 bases left in between. CDR1 GTSNPN and CDR2 SVGIG come from the germline V gene (reference sequence). This CDR3 spans 13 amino acids. The DNA of the CDR3 is TGTGCCTGGAGTAATCCGGTGAACACTGAAGCTTTCTTT. Its translation: CAWSNPVNTEAFF.

This CDR3 reads CASSLVQRQGPHEQYF. The CDR3 nucleotides are TGTGCCAGCAGCTTAGTTCAGCGGCAGGGGCCCCACGAGCAGTACTTC. V and J are TRBV7-8 and TRBJ2-7; D possibly corresponds to TRBD1 (6 bases). This CDR3 spans 16 amino acids. Germline V lookup: CDR1 SGHVS, CDR2 FQNEAQ. The V and J ends lost 1 base and 5 bases respectively, with 18 bases between them.

The V call is TRBV19, the J call TRBJ2-2, with 7 bases identical to TRBD1. The J segment lost 5 bases and the V segment lost 4 bases, leaving 7 bases of the junction unmatched. The CDR3 is 15 amino acids. Germline V lookup: CDR1 LNHDA, CDR2 SQIVND (reference sequence). The DNA for the CDR3 is TGTGCCAGTAGTACACAGGGGATAGTGACCGGGGAGCTGTTTTTT. Its protein is CASSTQGIVTGELFF.

J is TRBJ2-3 and V is TRBV18, with 7 positions matching TRBD2. In germline, CDR1 is KGHSH, CDR2 LQKENI. The length of the CDR3 is 14 residues. V lost 2 bases and J lost 4; bases outside the gene matches: 3. The CDR3 nucleotides are TGTGCCAGCTCACCAGGGGGGGGTCCAGATACGCAGTATTTT. This gives the protein CASSPGGGPDTQYF.

V is TRBV5-1 and J is TRBJ1-2; 10 bases agree with TRBD1. V shed 0 bases, J shed 3 bases, and the junction held 11 bases outside the gene matches. Germline lookup yields CDR1 SGHRS and CDR2 YFSETQ. The CDR3 consists of 18 residues. CDR3 loop: CASSLATPGQGIYYGYTF. CDR3 DNA sequence: TGCGCCAGCAGCTTGGCCACCCCGGGACAGGGGATTTACTATGGCTACACCTTC.

This rearrangement joins TRBV10-3 to TRBJ2-3; TRBD1 might be the D (6 bases). CDR1 ENHRY and CDR2 SYGVKD come from the germline V gene. V was pared by 6 bases and J by 1 base, with 17 bases between. There are 16 residues in the CDR3. The DNA of the CDR3 is TGTGCCATCAGCCCTATCAACAGGGTCGGCACAGATACGCAGTATTTT. It encodes CAISPINRVGTDTQYF.

The CDR3 DNA follows: TGTGCCAGCAGCTTGGGACAGTACCCTTGGGACTCTGGGGCCAACGTCCTGACTTTC. Amino acids: CASSLGQYPWDSGANVLTF. The chain recombines TRBV11-1 with TRBJ2-6; the match to TRBD1 covers 7 bases. Unmatched junction bases numbered 11, after V lost 3 bases and J lost 0 bases. Germline V gene data show CDR1 as SGHAT and CDR2 as FQDESV (reference sequence). The length of the CDR3 is 19 residues.

The rearrangement uses TRBV9 and TRBJ2-1; 7 positions match TRBD1. V shed 0 bases, J shed 9 bases, and the junction held 12 bases outside the gene matches. Germline CDR1 and CDR2: SGDLS and YYNGEE. The CDR3 loop spans 16 amino acids. Here the CDR3 reads CASSVEAGGYNSEQFF. As DNA, the CDR3 is TGTGCCAGCAGCGTAGAGGCAGGGGGTTACAATAGTGAGCAGTTCTTC.

V is TRBV6-6 and J is TRBJ1-4; D gene ambiguous. This CDR3 has 16 residues. Germline CDR1 MNHNY, CDR2 SVGAGI (reference sequence). V dropped 2 bases and J dropped 0 bases, with 10 bases sitting between them. CDR3 bases: TGTGCCAGCAGTTACGGAGGGTTCGCAACTAATGAAAAACTGTTTTTT. Protein sequence: CASSYGGFATNEKLFF.

This clone has only a few counts. The V call is TRBV6-5, the J call TRBJ1-1, with 9 nucleotides matching TRBD1. This CDR3 spans 14 amino acids. The junction had 3 bases not matched to a gene; V was cut back by 6 bases and J by 1 base. Germline V gene lookup returns CDR1 MNHEY and CDR2 SVGAGI. The CDR3 DNA reads TGTGCCAGCAGCGACAGGGGGTCGAACACTGAAGCTTTCTTT. It encodes CASSDRGSNTEAFF.

In this sample, this clone turned up once. The chain is built from TRBV11-3 and TRBJ2-3, with 8 bases identical to TRBD1. The CDR3 is 14 residues long. Germline values: CDR1 SGHNT, CDR2 YENEEA. V was clipped by 1 base and J by 6 bases; unmatched bases: 3. CDR3 protein: CASSLGTGRDTQYF. The DNA of the CDR3 is TGTGCCAGCAGCTTAGGGACAGGGCGCGATACGCAGTATTTT.

The chain joins TRBV19 to TRBJ1-4, with D perhaps matching TRBD1 (5 bases). Germline V gene sequence: CDR1 LNHDA, CDR2 SQIVND (reference sequence). The CDR3 sequence is 15 residues long. The V and J ends lost 2 bases and 0 bases respectively, with 7 bases between them. The CDR3 region has the DNA TGTGCCAGTAGTATATCGGGGGCAACTAATGAAAAACTGTTTTTT. This sequence encodes CASSISGATNEKLFF.

The chain combines TRBV12-5 with TRBJ2-7; perhaps TRBD1 as D (6 bases). There are 17 residues in the CDR3. CDR1 LGHNT and CDR2 FRNRAP come from the germline V gene. The V gene lost 2 bases and the J gene lost 0 bases, with 17 bases spanning the gap. CDR3 nucleotides: TGTGCTAGTGGTTTGCCACGGACAGACTTGAGCTCCTACGAGCAGTACTTC. Its translation is CASGLPRTDLSSYEQYF.

J is TRBJ1-4 and V is TRBV7-8, with a possible D match to TRBD1 (5 bases). The CDR3 runs to 14 residues. The germline V gene has CDR1 SGHVS and CDR2 FQNEAQ. The ends were cut back, 2 bases at V and 7 bases at J, with 11 bases in the middle. CDR3 amino acids: CASSLRPGGEKLFF. The CDR3 DNA follows: TGTGCCAGCAGCTTACGACCCGGGGGTGAAAAACTGTTTTTT.

V is TRBV4-3 and J is TRBJ2-3, with 9 bases that match TRBD2. The CDR3 runs 15 residues. Trimming cost V 3 bases and J 11 bases; bases outside gene matches: 12. CDR1 is LGHNA and CDR2 is YSLEER in the germline V gene. The CDR3 coding sequence is TGCGCCAGCAGCCAGATGGCGGGAGGGCCACTCGGGCAGTATTTT. Translation gives CASSQMAGGPLGQYF.

This rearrangement joins TRBV28 to TRBJ2-1, with 9 bases aligning to TRBD2. The V and J ends lost 2 bases and 10 bases, in that order; junction bases with no gene match: 6. The germline V gene encodes CDR1 MDHEN and CDR2 SYDVKM. This CDR3 region has 14 residues. The CDR3 reads CASSLKAGGQEQFF. The CDR3 nucleotides are TGTGCCAGCAGTTTAAAAGCGGGAGGCCAGGAGCAGTTCTTC.

V gene TRBV27 combines with J gene TRBJ1-5; unclear D gene. The germline V and J ends were trimmed by 0 bases and 1 base, with 4 bases remaining between them. Per germline, CDR1 MNHEY and CDR2 SMNVEV (reference sequence). The CDR3 length is 14 residues. CDR3 sequence (DNA): TGTGCCAGCAGTTTATCCTTGAGCAATCAGCCCCAGCATTTT. Translated: CASSLSLSNQPQHF.

V is TRBV11-2 and J is TRBJ2-3; 7 bases are a match to TRBD2. J gave up 0 bases and V 7 bases, and 19 bases lay outside the gene matches. The CDR3 sequence is 19 residues long. Looked up from germline, CDR1 is SGHAT and CDR2 is FQNNGV. Here the CDR3 reads CASTLKAGGRSTSTDTQYF. The DNA for the CDR3 is TGTGCCAGCACCCTGAAAGCAGGCGGGAGATCGACTAGCACAGATACGCAGTATTTT.

V gene TRBV5-3 combines with J gene TRBJ2-3; a possible D gene is TRBD2 (6 bases). TRBV5-3 has ORF status, its function being uncertain. This CDR3 spans 14 amino acids. Trimming removed 3 bases at V and 10 bases at J, with 18 bases between. Here the CDR3 reads CARSWRGSTGAQYF. Written as DNA, the CDR3 is TGTGCCAGAAGCTGGAGGGGTTCTACGGGGGCGCAGTATTTT.

This clone has just one count. The V and J genes are TRBV19 and TRBJ2-7; TRBD2 aligns across 7 bases. The junction had 4 bases not matched to a gene; V was cut back by 4 bases and J by 4 bases. Per the germline V gene, CDR1 is LNHDA and CDR2 is SQIVND (reference sequence). This CDR3 contains 13 residues. The CDR3 reads CASSTREIYEQYF. The CDR3 region has the DNA TGTGCCAGTAGTACGCGGGAGATTTACGAGCAGTACTTC. The full variable domain, in which reference TRBV19 and TRBJ2-7 provide the parts outside the CDR3, is DGGITQSPKYLFRKEGQNVTLSCEQNLNHDAMYWYRQDPGQGLRLIYYSQIVNDFQKGDIAEGYSVSREKKESFPLTVTSAQKNPTAFYLCASSTREIYEQYFGPGTRLTVT.

The chain combines TRBV7-8 with TRBJ2-7; D possibly corresponds to TRBD1 (5 bases). CDR1 SGHVS and CDR2 FQNEAQ come from the germline V gene. The CDR3 has 16 amino acids. The V end lost 5 bases, the J end lost 2 bases, and 19 bases lay between the germline ends. This CDR3 reads CASSHHTRAGTYEQYF. The CDR3 nucleotides are TGTGCCAGCAGCCATCACACCCGGGCAGGGACCTACGAGCAGTACTTC. The whole variable domain, remainder taken from reference TRBV7-8 and TRBJ2-7, is GAGVSQSPRYKVAKRGQDVALRCDPISGHVSLFWYQQALGQGPEFLTYFQNEAQLDKSGLPSDRFFAERPEGSVSTLKIQRTQQEDSAVYLCASSHHTRAGTYEQYFGPGTRLTVT.